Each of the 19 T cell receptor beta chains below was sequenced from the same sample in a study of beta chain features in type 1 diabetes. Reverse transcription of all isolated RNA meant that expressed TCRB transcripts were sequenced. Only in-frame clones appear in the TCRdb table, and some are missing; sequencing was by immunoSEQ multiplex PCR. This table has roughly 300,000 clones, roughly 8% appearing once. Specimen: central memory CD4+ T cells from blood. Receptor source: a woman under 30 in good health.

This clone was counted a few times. The chain's CDR3 is CASSLMPGFRTEAFF. CDR3 nucleotides: TGTGCCAGCAGCTTAATGCCGGGTTTTAGGACTGAAGCTTTCTTT. The V gene is TRBV7-8, the J gene TRBJ1-1; unclear D gene. Germline CDR1 SGHVS, CDR2 FQNEAQ. CDR3 length equals 15 residues. Trimming took off 2 bases at V and 5 bases at J, with 15 bases between the two ends.

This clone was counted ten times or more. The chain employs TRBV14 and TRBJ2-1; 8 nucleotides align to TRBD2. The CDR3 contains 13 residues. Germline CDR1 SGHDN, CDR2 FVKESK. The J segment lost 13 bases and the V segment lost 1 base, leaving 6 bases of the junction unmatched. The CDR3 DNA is TGTGCCAGCAGCCAAGGTATGAGCGGGAGACAGTTCTTC. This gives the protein CASSQGMSGRQFF.

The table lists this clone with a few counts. This chain's CDR3 is CASSVAGTASYEQYF. The CDR3 region has the DNA TGTGCCAGCAGCGTAGCCGGGACTGCCTCCTACGAGCAGTACTTC. The chain employs TRBV7-3 and TRBJ2-7; possibly TRBD2 for D (6 bases). Germline-derived CDR1 and CDR2 are SGHTA and FQGTGA. The CDR3 runs 15 residues. V was clipped by 5 bases and J by 0 bases, with 14 bases between them. Filled out from reference TRBV7-3 and TRBJ2-7, the complete variable domain reads GAGVSQTPSNKVTEKGKYVELRCDPISGHTALYWYRQSLGQGPEFLIYFQGTGAADDSGLPNDRFFAVRPEGSVSTLKIQRTERGDSAVYLCASSVAGTASYEQYFGPGTRLTVT.

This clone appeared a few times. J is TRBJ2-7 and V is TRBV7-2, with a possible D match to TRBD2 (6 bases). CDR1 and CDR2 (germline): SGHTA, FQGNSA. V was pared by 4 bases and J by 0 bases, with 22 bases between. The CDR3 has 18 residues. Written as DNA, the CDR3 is TGTGCCAGCAGCTCCCTTAGGAGGGGCTCGGCGCCCTCCTACGAGCAGTACTTC. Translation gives CASSSLRRGSAPSYEQYF. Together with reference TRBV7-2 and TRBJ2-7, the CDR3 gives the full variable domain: GAGVSQSPSNKVTEKGKDVELRCDPISGHTALYWYRQSLGQGLEFLIYFQGNSAPDKSGLPSDRFSAERTGGSVSTLTIQRTQQEDSAVYLCASSSLRRGSAPSYEQYFGPGTRLTVT.

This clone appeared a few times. DNA of the CDR3: TGTGCCAGCAGCGCCACCGGGACACCTCAAGAGACCCAGTACTTC. Protein sequence: CASSATGTPQETQYF. The rearrangement links TRBV9 to TRBJ2-5; a possible D gene is TRBD1 (6 bases). There are 15 residues in the CDR3. The V gene's germline CDR1 is SGDLS and CDR2 YYNGEE. Trimming shortened V by 3 bases and J by 2 bases, and 14 bases separated the two germline ends. Full variable domain (rest looked up from reference TRBV9 and TRBJ2-5): DSGVTQTPKHLITATGQRVTLRCSPRSGDLSVYWYQQSLDQGLQFLIQYYNGEERAKGNILERFSAQQFPDLHSELNLSSLELGDSALYFCASSATGTPQETQYFGPGTRLLVL.

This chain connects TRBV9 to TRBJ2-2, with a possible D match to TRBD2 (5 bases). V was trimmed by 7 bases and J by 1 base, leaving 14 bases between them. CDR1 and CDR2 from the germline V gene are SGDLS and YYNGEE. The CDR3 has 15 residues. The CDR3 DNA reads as TGTGCCAGCTCGGGCGGGCAGCAGAACACCGGGGAGCTGTTTTTT. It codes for CASSGGQQNTGELFF.

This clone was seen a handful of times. CDR3 sequence reads: CASSRVGTGELFF. CDR3 in DNA: TGTGCCAGCAGCCGGGTAGGCACCGGGGAGCTGTTTTTT. The chain is built from TRBV6-1 and TRBJ2-2; D remains ambiguous. V was pared by 6 bases and J by 4 bases, with 9 bases between. This CDR3 comprises 13 residues. Germline V gene data show CDR1 as MNHNS and CDR2 as SASEGT.

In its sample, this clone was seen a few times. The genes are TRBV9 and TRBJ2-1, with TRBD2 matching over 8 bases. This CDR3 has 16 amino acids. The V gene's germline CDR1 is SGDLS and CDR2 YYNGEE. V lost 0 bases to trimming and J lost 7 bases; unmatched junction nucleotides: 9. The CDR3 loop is CASSVGSGGPVNEQFF. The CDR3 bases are TGTGCCAGCAGCGTAGGGTCGGGAGGGCCGGTGAATGAGCAGTTCTTC.

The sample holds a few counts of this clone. The DNA of the CDR3 is TGTGCCAGCAGCCAAGACCCCAGTAGCGGACAAGAGACCCAGTACTTC. This translates into CASSQDPSSGQETQYF. The chain has TRBV4-2 and TRBJ2-5; D possibly corresponds to TRBD2 (6 bases). Between the trimmed V and J ends, which lost 0 bases and 2 bases, there was a span of 13 bases. The CDR3 spans 16 residues. Germline values: CDR1 LGHNA, CDR2 YNFKEQ.

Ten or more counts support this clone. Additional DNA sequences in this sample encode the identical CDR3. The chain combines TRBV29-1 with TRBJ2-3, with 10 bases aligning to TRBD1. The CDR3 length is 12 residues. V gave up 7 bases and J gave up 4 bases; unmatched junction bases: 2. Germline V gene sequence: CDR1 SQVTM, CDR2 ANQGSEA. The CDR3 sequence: CSGGQGADTQYF. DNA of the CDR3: TGCAGCGGAGGACAGGGGGCAGATACGCAGTATTTT.

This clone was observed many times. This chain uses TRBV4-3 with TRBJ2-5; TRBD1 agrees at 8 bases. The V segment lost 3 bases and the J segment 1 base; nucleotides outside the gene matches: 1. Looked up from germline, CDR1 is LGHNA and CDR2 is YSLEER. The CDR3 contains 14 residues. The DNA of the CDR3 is TGCGCCAGCAGCCAGGGACAGGCCCAAGAGACCCAGTACTTC. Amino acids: CASSQGQAQETQYF.

CDR3 sequence: CASSPPVSRGHEQYF. CDR3 sequence (DNA): TGTGCCAGCTCACCCCCTGTTAGTAGGGGGCACGAGCAGTACTTC. The rearrangement links TRBV18 to TRBJ2-7, with TRBD1 identical over 7 bases. In germline, CDR1 is KGHSH, CDR2 LQKENI. V lost 3 bases to trimming and J lost 5 bases; unmatched junction nucleotides: 10. The CDR3 length is 15 residues.

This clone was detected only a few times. CDR3 sequence: CASSLAPGSTYEQYF. The CDR3 region has the DNA TGTGCCAGCAGCTTAGCGCCTGGGTCTACCTACGAGCAGTACTTC. The rearrangement uses TRBV7-2 and TRBJ2-7; D not certain. The CDR3 extends over 15 amino acids. V lost 0 bases, J lost 2 bases, and 11 bases lay in between. Germline V lookup: CDR1 SGHTA, CDR2 FQGNSA.

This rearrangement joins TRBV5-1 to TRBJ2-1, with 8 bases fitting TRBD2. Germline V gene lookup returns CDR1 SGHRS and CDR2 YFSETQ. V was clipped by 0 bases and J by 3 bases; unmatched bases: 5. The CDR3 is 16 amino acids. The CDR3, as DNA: TGCGCCAGCAGCTTGGCCCAGCGGGGGTACTACAATGAGCAGTTCTTC. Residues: CASSLAQRGYYNEQFF.

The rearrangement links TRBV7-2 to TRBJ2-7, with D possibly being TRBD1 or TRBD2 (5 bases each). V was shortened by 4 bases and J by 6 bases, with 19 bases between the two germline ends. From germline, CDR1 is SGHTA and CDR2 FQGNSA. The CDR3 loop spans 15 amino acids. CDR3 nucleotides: TGTGCCAGCAGCTGGGGACCCGCCGGGGAAACCGAGCAGTACTTC. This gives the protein CASSWGPAGETEQYF.

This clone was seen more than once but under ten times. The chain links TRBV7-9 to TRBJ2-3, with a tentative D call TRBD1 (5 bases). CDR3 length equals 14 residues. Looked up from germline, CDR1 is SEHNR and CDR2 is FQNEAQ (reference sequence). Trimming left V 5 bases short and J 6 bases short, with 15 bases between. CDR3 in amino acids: CASSPNPGADTQYF. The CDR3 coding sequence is TGTGCCAGCAGCCCTAACCCTGGGGCCGATACGCAGTATTTT.

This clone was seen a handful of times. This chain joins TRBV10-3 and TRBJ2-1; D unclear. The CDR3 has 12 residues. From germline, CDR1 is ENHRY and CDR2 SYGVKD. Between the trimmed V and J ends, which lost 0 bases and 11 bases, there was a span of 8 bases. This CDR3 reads CAISESGRKQFF. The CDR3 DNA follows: TGTGCCATCAGTGAGTCCGGTCGAAAGCAGTTCTTC.

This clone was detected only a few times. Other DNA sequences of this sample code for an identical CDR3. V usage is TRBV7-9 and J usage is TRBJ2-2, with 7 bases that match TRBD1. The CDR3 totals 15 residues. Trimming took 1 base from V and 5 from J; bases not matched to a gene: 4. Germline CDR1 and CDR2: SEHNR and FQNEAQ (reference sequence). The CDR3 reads CASSLDRGRTGELFF. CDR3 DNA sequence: TGTGCCAGCAGCTTAGACAGGGGCCGAACCGGGGAGCTGTTTTTT. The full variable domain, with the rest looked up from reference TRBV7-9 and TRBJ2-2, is DTGVSQNPRHKITKRGQNVTFRCDPISEHNRLYWYRQTLGQGPEFLTYFQNEAQLEKSRLLSDRFSAERPKGSFSTLEIQRTEQGDSAMYLCASSLDRGRTGELFFGEGSRLTVL.

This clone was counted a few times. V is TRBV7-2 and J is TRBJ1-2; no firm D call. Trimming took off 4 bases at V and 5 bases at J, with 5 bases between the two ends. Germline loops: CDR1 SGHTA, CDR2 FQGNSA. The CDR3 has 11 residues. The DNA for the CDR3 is TGTGCCAGCAGCTCGAGATATGGCTACACCTTC. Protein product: CASSSRYGYTF.